This TCR beta chain is drawn from a study of radiotherapy plus CTLA-4 blockade in lung cancer. Study in general: Patients showed objective responses in 18% of cases, and disease control was achieved by under 35%. Study findings and constraints: Response was reportedly best predicted by early blood T cell clone dynamics, with interferon-beta. Peripheral blood showed expansion of tumor-derived TCR clones after radiotherapy and ipilimumab.

This clone was counted many times. Its antigen is unidentified. Patients with chemo-refractory metastatic non-small-cell lung cancer received focal radiation plus CTLA-4 blockade with ipilimumab. V trimming: 5 bases; J trimming: 8 bases; junction bases outside the gene matches: 3. CDR3 size: 14 residues. Germline V CDR1 and CDR2: SGHTA, FQGTGA. TCRdb's copy holds only in-frame clones and misses some; the assay was immunoSEQ multiplex PCR. The top ten clones hold about 17% of a sample with some 71,000 clones, around 77% of them seen once. The source was peripheral blood, collected from a patient treated with radiotherapy plus ipilimumab. The chain employs TRBV7-3 and TRBJ2-1; 13 bases are a match to TRBD2. The sequence was collected from a human donor with non-small cell lung cancer whose response to radiotherapy plus ipilimumab could not be evaluated. Some clones in this sample may be carry-over from other donors' samples. The CDR3 DNA reads as TGTGCCAGCAGCCCAGGACTAGCGGGGGATGAGCAGTTCTTC. It specifies CASSPGLAGDEQFF.